A selection of T cell receptor beta chains follows, all from one sample in a study of blood T cells in healthy people across ages. TCRdb redid the calling of the 5' RACE reads with MiXCR, one entry per CDR3 protein. This sample has around 970,000 distinct CDR3 sequences, with approximately 50% found just once. The sample taken for sequencing was blood. These receptors were obtained from a woman aged 60-75 years in good health. The CDR3 runs from the conserved cysteine through the conserved F or W. D genes are given only for firm matches. Clone size is not always given. Where it is, it says once, few, many or a class for expanded clones.

TRBJ2-1 TRBV27 - TRBD2 CASSLQAGLYSEQFF TGTGCCAGCAGTCTCCAAGCGGGACTCTACAGTGAGCAGTTCTTC
TRBJ2-1 TRBV7-9 few - CASSLVGSNHNEQFF TGTGCCAGCAGCTTAGTCGGGAGCAACCACAATGAGCAGTTCTTC
TRBJ2-1 TRBV7-9 - TRBD2 CASSFSGSVNEQFF TGTGCCAGCAGCTTTAGCGGGAGTGTGAATGAGCAGTTCTTC
TRBJ2-1 TRBV4-2 once - CASSQDRRSLFF TGTGCCAGCAGCCAAGATCGAAGGTCACTGTTCTTC
TRBJ2-4 TRBV4-3 - TRBD2 CASSQDGREPNIQYF TGCGCCAGCAGCCAAGATGGGAGGGAACCCAACATTCAGTACTTC
TRBJ2-1 TRBV20-1 few TRBD2 CSASSSGSPYNEQFF TGCAGTGCTAGTTCTAGCGGGAGTCCCTACAATGAGCAGTTCTTC
TRBJ2-3 TRBV4-2 - TRBD2 CASSQELAGVRRDTQYF TGTGCCAGCAGCCAAGAACTAGCGGGAGTGAGGAGGGATACGCAGTATTTT
TRBJ2-1 TRBV10-3 - - CAISPSQEYEQFF TGTGCCATCAGCCCAAGCCAGGAGTATGAGCAGTTCTTC
TRBJ2-7 TRBV3-1 - - CASSQGLAHYEQYF TGTGCCAGCAGCCAGGGGCTAGCCCACTACGAGCAGTACTTC
TRBJ2-5 TRBV7-9 few TRBD1 CASGDRRYTWEETQYF TGTGCCAGCGGGGACAGGCGGTATACCTGGGAAGAGACCCAGTACTTC
TRBJ2-1 TRBV27 - - CASRQWGAYNEQFF TGTGCCAGCAGACAGTGGGGGGCCTACAATGAGCAGTTCTTC
TRBJ2-1 TRBV29-1 few - CSVEDPRLPFTYNEQFF TGCAGCGTTGAAGATCCACGACTACCATTTACTTACAATGAGCAGTTCTTC
TRBJ2-7 TRBV18 - TRBD1 CASSPRNRGRGDEQYF TGTGCCAGCTCACCACGGAACAGGGGGCGCGGAGACGAGCAGTACTTC
TRBJ2-7 TRBV11-2 - - CASSLNPGGQHEQYF TGTGCCAGCAGCTTAAATCCCGGGGGGCAGCACGAGCAGTACTTC
TRBJ1-6 TRBV12-3/TRBV12-4 - - CASSLDQGSYSPLHF TGTGCCAGCAGTTTAGATCAGGGCTCTTATTCACCCCTCCACTTT
TRBJ2-1 TRBV6-2/TRBV6-3 - - CASSYGGKGYNEQFF TGTGCCAGCAGTTATGGGGGTAAGGGCTACAATGAGCAGTTCTTC
TRBJ2-7 TRBV27 - - CASKRSARGIAFYEQYF TGTGCCAGCAAGAGGTCTGCTAGAGGTATAGCGTTCTACGAGCAGTACTTC
TRBJ2-1 TRBV7-9 - - CASSHWGNEQFF TGTGCCAGCAGTCATTGGGGGAATGAGCAGTTCTTC
TRBJ2-1 TRBV21-1 - - CATPQSHGVNNEQFF TGTGCCACCCCACAAAGCCACGGGGTTAACAATGAGCAGTTCTTC
TRBJ2-2 TRBV29-1 once TRBD1 CSVWGQGAPGELFF TGCAGCGTTTGGGGACAGGGGGCGCCTGGGGAGCTGTTTTTT
TRBJ2-3 TRBV20-1 - - CSARAPDTQYF TGCAGTGCTAGAGCCCCAGATACGCAGTATTTT
TRBJ2-7 TRBV27 - - CASRTPGYEQYF TGTGCCAGCAGAACCCCAGGCTACGAGCAGTACTTC
TRBJ2-7 TRBV27 few - CASSLTQTSYEQYF TGTGCCAGCAGTTTAACGCAGACCTCCTACGAGCAGTACTTC
TRBJ2-1 TRBV20-1 - TRBD2 CSAYRDYVSGEQFF TGCAGTGCTTACCGGGACTATGTCTCCGGTGAGCAGTTCTTC
TRBJ2-1 TRBV29-1 few TRBD2 CSAGRLDNEQFF TGCAGCGCCGGGAGGCTGGACAATGAGCAGTTCTTC
TRBJ2-5 TRBV9 - TRBD2 CASSTRLAGESETQYF TGTGCCAGCAGCACGAGACTAGCGGGAGAGTCAGAGACCCAGTACTTC
TRBJ2-3 TRBV29-1 few TRBD1 CSVDQGANTDTQYF TGCAGCGTTGATCAGGGGGCCAACACAGATACGCAGTATTTT
TRBJ2-3 TRBV9 - TRBD1 CASSDNDRGRLDTQYF TGTGCCAGCAGCGATAACGACAGGGGAAGATTAGATACGCAGTATTTT